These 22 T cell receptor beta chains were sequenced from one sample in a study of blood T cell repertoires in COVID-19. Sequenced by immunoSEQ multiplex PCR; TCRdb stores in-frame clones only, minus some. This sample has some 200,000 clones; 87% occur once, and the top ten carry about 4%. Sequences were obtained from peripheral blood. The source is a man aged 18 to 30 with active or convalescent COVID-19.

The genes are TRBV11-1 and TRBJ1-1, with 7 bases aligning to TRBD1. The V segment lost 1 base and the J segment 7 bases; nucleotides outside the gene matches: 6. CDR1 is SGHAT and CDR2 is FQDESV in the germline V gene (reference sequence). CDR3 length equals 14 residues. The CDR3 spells CASSLVSWTGEAFF. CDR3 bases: TGTGCCAGCAGCTTAGTGTCATGGACAGGTGAAGCTTTCTTT.

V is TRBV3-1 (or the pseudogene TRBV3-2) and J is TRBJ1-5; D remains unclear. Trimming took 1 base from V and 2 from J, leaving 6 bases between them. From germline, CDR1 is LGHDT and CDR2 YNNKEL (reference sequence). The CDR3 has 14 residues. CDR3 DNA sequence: TGTGCCAGCAGCCAAGCAGAGGGCAATCAGCCCCAGCATTTT. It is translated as CASSQAEGNQPQHF.

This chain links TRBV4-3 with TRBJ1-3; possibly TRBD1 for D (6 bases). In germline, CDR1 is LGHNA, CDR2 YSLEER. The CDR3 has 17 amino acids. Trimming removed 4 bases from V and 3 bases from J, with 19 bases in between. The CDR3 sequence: CASSLAGGGGFGNTIYF. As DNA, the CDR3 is TGCGCCAGCAGCCTAGCGGGAGGAGGGGGATTTGGAAACACCATATATTTT.

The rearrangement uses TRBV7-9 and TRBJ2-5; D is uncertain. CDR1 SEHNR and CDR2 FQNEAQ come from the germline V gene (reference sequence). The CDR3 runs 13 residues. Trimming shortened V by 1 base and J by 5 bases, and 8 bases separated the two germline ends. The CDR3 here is CASSLDGTETQYF. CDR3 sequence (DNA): TGTGCCAGCAGCTTAGACGGTACTGAGACCCAGTACTTC.

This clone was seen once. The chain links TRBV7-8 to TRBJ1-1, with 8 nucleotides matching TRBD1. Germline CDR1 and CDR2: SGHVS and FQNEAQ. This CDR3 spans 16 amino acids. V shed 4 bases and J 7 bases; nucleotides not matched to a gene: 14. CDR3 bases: TGTGCCAGCAGCTCGGGGCCGGGACAGGCTCTAATTGAAGCTTTCTTT. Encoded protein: CASSSGPGQALIEAFF.

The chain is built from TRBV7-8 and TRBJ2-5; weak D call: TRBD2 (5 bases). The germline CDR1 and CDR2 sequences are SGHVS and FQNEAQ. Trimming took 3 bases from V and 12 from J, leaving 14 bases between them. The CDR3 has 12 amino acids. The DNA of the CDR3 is TGTGCCAGCAGCTTGACCACCGCGGGCGAGTACTTC. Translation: CASSLTTAGEYF.

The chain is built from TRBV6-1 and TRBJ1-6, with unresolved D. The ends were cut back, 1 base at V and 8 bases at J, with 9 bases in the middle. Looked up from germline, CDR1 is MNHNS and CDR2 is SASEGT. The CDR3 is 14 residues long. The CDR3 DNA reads TGTGCCAGCAGTGAAGTGGGCACCCATTCACCCCTCCACTTT. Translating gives CASSEVGTHSPLHF.

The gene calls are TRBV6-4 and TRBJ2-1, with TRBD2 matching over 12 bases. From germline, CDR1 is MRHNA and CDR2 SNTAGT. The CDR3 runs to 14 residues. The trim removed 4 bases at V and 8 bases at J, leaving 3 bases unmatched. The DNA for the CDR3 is TGTGCCAGCAGTGGACTAGCGGGAGAAGATGAGCAGTTCTTC. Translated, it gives CASSGLAGEDEQFF.

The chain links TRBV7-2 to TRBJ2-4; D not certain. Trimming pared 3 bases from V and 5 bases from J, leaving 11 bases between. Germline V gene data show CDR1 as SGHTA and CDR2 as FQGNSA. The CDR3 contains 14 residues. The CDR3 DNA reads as TGTGCCAGCAGCTTGAGGTTATCCCAAAACATTCAGTACTTC. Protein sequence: CASSLRLSQNIQYF.

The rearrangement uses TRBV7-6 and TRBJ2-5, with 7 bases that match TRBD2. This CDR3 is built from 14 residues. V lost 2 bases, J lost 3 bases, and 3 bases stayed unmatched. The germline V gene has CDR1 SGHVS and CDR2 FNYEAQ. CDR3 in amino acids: CASSLWGREETQYF. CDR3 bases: TGTGCCAGCAGCTTATGGGGGAGGGAAGAGACCCAGTACTTC.

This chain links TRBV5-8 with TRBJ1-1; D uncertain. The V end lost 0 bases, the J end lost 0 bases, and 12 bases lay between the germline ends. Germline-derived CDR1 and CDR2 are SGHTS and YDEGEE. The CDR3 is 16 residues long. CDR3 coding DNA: TGTGCCAGCAGCTTGGATGCTTACGACATGAACACTGAAGCTTTCTTT. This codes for CASSLDAYDMNTEAFF.

In DNA, the CDR3 is TGTGCCAGCAGTTACTCGGCCAACTACGAGCAGTACGTC. This encodes CASSYSANYEQYV. The chain has TRBV6-6 and TRBJ2-7; the D is unclear. The CDR3 loop spans 13 amino acids. CDR1 and CDR2 (germline): MNHNY, SVGAGI (reference sequence). Trimming removed 0 bases from V and 3 bases from J, with 6 bases in between.

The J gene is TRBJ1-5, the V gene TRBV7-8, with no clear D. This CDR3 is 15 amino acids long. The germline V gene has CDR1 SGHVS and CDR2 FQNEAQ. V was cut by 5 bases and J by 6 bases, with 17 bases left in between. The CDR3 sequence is CASSLLGGDSQPQHF. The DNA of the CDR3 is TGTGCCAGCAGCCTCCTGGGAGGAGACTCTCAGCCCCAGCATTTT.

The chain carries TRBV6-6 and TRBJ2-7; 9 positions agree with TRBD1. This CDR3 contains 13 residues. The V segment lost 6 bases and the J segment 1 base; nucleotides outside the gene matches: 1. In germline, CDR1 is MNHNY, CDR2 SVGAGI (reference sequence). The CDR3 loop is CASRGQGSYEQYV. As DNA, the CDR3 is TGTGCCAGCAGGGGACAGGGTTCCTACGAGCAGTACGTC.

The CDR3 sequence: CSASGSGDRENIQYF. The CDR3 coding sequence is TGCAGTGCTAGTGGATCCGGGGACAGGGAAAACATTCAGTACTTC. The rearrangement uses TRBV20-1 and TRBJ2-4, with 9 bases aligning to TRBD1. Looked up from germline, CDR1 is DFQATT and CDR2 is SNEGSKA (reference sequence). The CDR3 sequence is 15 residues long. V shed 3 bases and J 5 bases; nucleotides not matched to a gene: 8.

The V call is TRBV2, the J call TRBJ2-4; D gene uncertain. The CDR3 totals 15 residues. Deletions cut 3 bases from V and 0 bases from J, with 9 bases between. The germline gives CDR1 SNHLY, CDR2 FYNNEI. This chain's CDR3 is CASSEETLAKNIQYF. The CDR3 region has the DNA TGTGCCAGCAGTGAGGAGACCCTAGCCAAAAACATTCAGTACTTC.

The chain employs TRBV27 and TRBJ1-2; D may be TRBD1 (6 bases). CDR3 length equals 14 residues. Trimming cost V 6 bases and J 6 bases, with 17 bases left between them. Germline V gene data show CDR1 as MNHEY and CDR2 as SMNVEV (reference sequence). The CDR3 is CASSPGGRINGYTF. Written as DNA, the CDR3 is TGTGCCAGCAGCCCGGGGGGCAGGATTAATGGCTACACCTTC.

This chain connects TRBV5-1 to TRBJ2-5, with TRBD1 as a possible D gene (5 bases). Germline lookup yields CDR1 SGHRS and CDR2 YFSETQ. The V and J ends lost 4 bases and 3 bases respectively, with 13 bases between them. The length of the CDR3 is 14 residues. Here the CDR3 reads CASSDPTREETQYF. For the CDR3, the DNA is TGCGCCAGCAGCGACCCGACCAGGGAAGAGACCCAGTACTTC.

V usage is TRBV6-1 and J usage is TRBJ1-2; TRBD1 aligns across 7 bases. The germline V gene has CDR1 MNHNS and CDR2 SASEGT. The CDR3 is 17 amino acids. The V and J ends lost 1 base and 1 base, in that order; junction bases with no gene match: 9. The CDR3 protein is CASSEGPHRGVNYGYTF. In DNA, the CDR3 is TGTGCCAGCAGTGAAGGGCCCCACAGGGGTGTTAACTATGGCTACACCTTC.

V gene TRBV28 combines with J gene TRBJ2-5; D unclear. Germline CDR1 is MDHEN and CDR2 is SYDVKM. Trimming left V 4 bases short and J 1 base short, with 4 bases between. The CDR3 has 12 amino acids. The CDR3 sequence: CASSSIQETQYF. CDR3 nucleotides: TGTGCCAGCAGTTCCATCCAAGAGACCCAGTACTTC.

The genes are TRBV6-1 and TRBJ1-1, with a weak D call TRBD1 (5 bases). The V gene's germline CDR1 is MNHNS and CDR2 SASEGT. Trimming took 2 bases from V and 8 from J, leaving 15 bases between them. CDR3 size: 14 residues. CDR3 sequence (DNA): TGTGCCAGCAGTGAATGGGGTCAGGGAACCGAAGCTTTCTTT. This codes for CASSEWGQGTEAFF.

The CDR3 DNA reads as TGTGCCAGCAGCGAGGGGGGGGCCACCTACAATGAGCAGTTCTTC. Translation: CASSEGGATYNEQFF. The chain joins TRBV3-1 (or the pseudogene TRBV3-2) to TRBJ2-1; weak D call: TRBD2 (7 bases). Germline CDR1 reads LGHDT; CDR2 reads YNNKEL (reference sequence). Trimming removed 5 bases at V and 2 bases at J, with 13 bases between. The CDR3 spans 15 residues.